The 28 T cell receptor beta chains presented below share a single source sample, sequenced in a study of T cells in tumors and immune-related adverse events. Profiling relied on immunoSEQ multiplex PCR, and the TCRdb table lists in-frame clones only, not all of them. The data hold around 22,000 clones, with 85% to 95% observed a single time. The sequencing here drew on lymph node tissue, taken from a patient treated with anti-PD-1 therapy. The receptors originated from a female donor with metastatic renal cell carcinoma.

CDR3 DNA sequence: TGTGCCAGTAGTATAGATCCAGCGGGGGGGCTTAGTACAGATACGCAGTATTTT. Its protein is CASSIDPAGGLSTDTQYF. The chain carries TRBV19 and TRBJ2-3, with 10 bases fitting TRBD2. Trimming cost V 0 bases and J 3 bases; bases outside gene matches: 9. CDR1 and CDR2 from the germline V gene are LNHDA and SQIVND (reference sequence). The CDR3 totals 18 residues.

The chain has TRBV4-1 and TRBJ2-7; D remains unclear. This CDR3 comprises 13 residues. Germline V gives CDR1 MGHRA, CDR2 YSYEKL. Trimming cost V 4 bases and J 3 bases, with 10 bases left between them. As DNA, the CDR3 is TGCGCCAGCAGCCGCCGCGCTAGCTACGAGCAGTACTTC. This codes for CASSRRASYEQYF.

The chain joins TRBV29-1 to TRBJ1-1; D is perhaps TRBD1 (6 bases). The CDR3 totals 13 residues. Trimming removed 4 bases at V and 4 bases at J, with 13 bases between. The germline CDR1 and CDR2 sequences are SQVTM and ANQGSEA. The CDR3 region has the DNA TGCAGCGTTGCCGGGACAATGGGCACTGAAGCTTTCTTT. As protein: CSVAGTMGTEAFF.

The V call is TRBV5-4, the J call TRBJ2-7; 7 bases are a match to TRBD1. The CDR3 extends over 15 amino acids. Trimming removed 3 bases from V and 3 bases from J; junction bases left unmatched: 9. Germline CDR1 SGHNT, CDR2 YYREEE (reference sequence). The CDR3 sequence: CASSSPPGQIYEQYF. The CDR3 DNA is TGTGCCAGCAGCTCACCGCCGGGACAGATCTACGAGCAGTACTTC.

This chain joins TRBV5-1 and TRBJ2-7; 8 bases are shared with TRBD1. This CDR3 spans 15 amino acids. Germline V gene lookup returns CDR1 SGHRS and CDR2 YFSETQ. V trimming: 1 base; J trimming: 2 bases; junction bases outside the gene matches: 5. DNA of the CDR3: TGCGCCAGCAGCTTGTTGACAGGGGTTGCCTACGAGCAGTACTTC. Its translation: CASSLLTGVAYEQYF.

This clone was seen a few times. V gene TRBV6-9 combines with J gene TRBJ2-5; TRBD2 aligns across 9 bases. The CDR3 has 14 amino acids. Trimming at V came to 6 bases and at J to 5 bases, leaving 7 bases not matched to a gene. Germline V gives CDR1 MNHGY, CDR2 SVAAGI. DNA for the CDR3: TGTGCCAGCAGGGAGGTAGCGGGGGAGGAGACCCAGTACTTC. Its translation: CASREVAGEETQYF.

This chain connects TRBV5-6 to TRBJ2-7, with D tentatively TRBD2 (5 bases). V was cut by 4 bases and J by 0 bases, with 14 bases left in between. Looked up from germline, CDR1 is SGHDT and CDR2 is YYEEEE. CDR3 length: 15 residues. The CDR3 coding sequence is TGTGCCAGCAGCAGCTTGAGGGTAAGCTCCTACGAGCAGTACTTC. Amino acids: CASSSLRVSSYEQYF.

The chain has TRBV12-5 and TRBJ1-4, with 8 positions matching TRBD1. The germline V gene encodes CDR1 LGHNT and CDR2 FRNRAP. The ends lost 6 bases at V and 7 bases at J; junction bases unmatched: 4. The CDR3 has 13 residues. The CDR3: CASGQGDVEKLFF. CDR3 bases: TGTGCTAGTGGACAGGGGGACGTTGAAAAACTGTTTTTT.

CDR3 bases: TGTGCCAGCAGCTGGGACTATGTGAACTACGAGCAGTACTTC. Protein: CASSWDYVNYEQYF. The V and J genes are TRBV7-2 and TRBJ2-7; 7 bases agree with TRBD2. J lost 3 bases, V lost 4 bases, and 6 bases had no gene match. CDR1 SGHTA and CDR2 FQGNSA come from the germline V gene. The CDR3 is 14 residues long.

The chain has TRBV18 and TRBJ2-1; D tentatively reads TRBD1 or TRBD2 (5 bases each). This CDR3 is built from 14 residues. Trimming stripped 4 bases from V and 7 bases from J, with 14 bases between. Looked up from germline, CDR1 is KGHSH and CDR2 is LQKENI. Here the CDR3 reads CASSRTGTTNEQFF. In DNA form, the CDR3 reads TGTGCCAGCTCACGAACCGGGACGACAAATGAGCAGTTCTTC.

The chain combines TRBV18 with TRBJ2-4, with 9 bases that match TRBD2. The trim removed 3 bases at V and 7 bases at J, leaving 4 bases unmatched. CDR1 and CDR2 (germline): KGHSH, LQKENI. The CDR3 spans 14 residues. The CDR3 loop is CASSPYGLANIQYF. The CDR3 DNA reads TGTGCCAGCTCACCCTATGGACTAGCGAACATTCAGTACTTC. Based on the CDR3 plus reference TRBV18 and TRBJ2-4, the full variable domain is NAGVMQNPRHLVRRRGQEARLRCSPMKGHSHVYWYRQLPEEGLKFMVYLQKENIIDESGMPKERFSAEFPKEGPSILRIQQVVRGDSAAYFCASSPYGLANIQYFGAGTRLSVL.

The chain is built from TRBV5-1 and TRBJ1-1; possible D gene TRBD1, 5 bases. The CDR3 length is 16 residues. Trimming took off 0 bases at V and 4 bases at J, with 16 bases between the two ends. Germline V gives CDR1 SGHRS, CDR2 YFSETQ. CDR3 sequence: CASSLVFRGPATEAFF. The CDR3, as DNA: TGCGCCAGCAGCTTGGTATTTAGGGGTCCAGCCACTGAAGCTTTCTTT.

The chain links TRBV7-9 to TRBJ1-2; D call uncertain. V was cut by 1 base and J by 4 bases, with 13 bases left in between. The CDR3 length is 15 residues. Germline assignment: CDR1 SEHNR and CDR2 FQNEAQ (reference sequence). CDR3 coding DNA: TGTGCCAGCAGCTTAGGGACCGACGGGCTCTATGGCTACACCTTC. It translates to CASSLGTDGLYGYTF.

This chain connects TRBV19 to TRBJ1-6; D gene unclear. Trimming removed 7 bases from V and 5 bases from J, with 9 bases in between. Germline V lookup: CDR1 LNHDA, CDR2 SQIVND (reference sequence). The CDR3 covers 13 residues. CDR3 loop: CASTLRDNSPLHF. CDR3 coding DNA: TGTGCCAGTACCCTGAGGGATAATTCACCCCTCCACTTT.

The J gene is TRBJ1-6, the V gene TRBV7-8, with 8 bases lining up with TRBD1. Germline loops: CDR1 SGHVS, CDR2 FQNEAQ. The CDR3 spans 14 residues. With 4 bases clipped from V and 6 bases from J, the junction kept 2 bases outside the gene matches. The CDR3 DNA reads as TGTGCCAGCAGCTCGGGACAGGTTAATTCACCCCTCCACTTT. This gives the protein CASSSGQVNSPLHF.

About this clone: At one end the junction does not follow the germline gene, possibly because of a read error. The chain couples TRBV28 to TRBJ2-2, with D unresolved. The CDR3 consists of 14 residues. Per the germline V gene, CDR1 is MDHEN and CDR2 is SYDVKM. This CDR3 is CASSFLYDTGELFF. The CDR3 DNA is TGTGCCAGTAGTTTTCTTTATGACACCGGGGAGCTGTTTTTT.

The gene calls are TRBV30 and TRBJ2-1; the match to TRBD1 covers 8 bases. The CDR3 sequence is 15 residues long. Looked up from germline, CDR1 is GTSNPN and CDR2 is SVGIG (reference sequence). The J segment lost 10 bases and the V segment lost 3 bases, leaving 14 bases of the junction unmatched. The CDR3 DNA follows: TGTGCCTGGAGACCTGTCGGACAGGGACAATGGGAGCAGTTCTTC. This sequence encodes CAWRPVGQGQWEQFF.

The chain couples TRBV16 to TRBJ2-7, with 7 bases lining up with TRBD2. CDR1 and CDR2 (germline): KGHSY, FQNENV. Trimming removed 4 bases from V and 7 bases from J; junction bases left unmatched: 10. This CDR3 spans 14 amino acids. The DNA for the CDR3 is TGTGCCAGCAGCCGCTCGGATGGGAGGGAAGAGCAGTACTTC. It encodes CASSRSDGREEQYF. Looking up the rest from reference TRBV16 and TRBJ2-7 gives the full variable domain: GEEVAQTPKHLVRGEGQKAKLYCAPIKGHSYVFWYQQVLKNEFKFLISFQNENVFDETGMPKERFSAKCLPNSPCSLEIQATKLEDSAVYFCASSRSDGREEQYFGPGTRLTVT.

The V call is TRBV5-4, the J call TRBJ2-3; D is unclear. In germline, CDR1 is SGHNT, CDR2 YYREEE (reference sequence). Trimming removed 4 bases at V and 6 bases at J, with 12 bases between. This CDR3 region has 13 residues. CDR3 sequence reads: CASSLVPRDTQYF. The CDR3 bases are TGTGCCAGCAGCCTTGTTCCCCGGGATACGCAGTATTTT.

J is TRBJ1-1 and V is TRBV9; the D is unclear. Trimming cost V 4 bases and J 5 bases, with 12 bases left between them. CDR3 length equals 13 residues. CDR1 and CDR2 (germline): SGDLS, YYNGEE. The CDR3 spells CASSIGSGTEAFF. Here the CDR3 DNA reads TGTGCCAGCAGCATTGGGTCGGGGACTGAAGCTTTCTTT.

V is TRBV5-1 and J is TRBJ2-1; D is unresolved. Trimming removed 0 bases from V and 7 bases from J, with 17 bases in between. Germline lookup yields CDR1 SGHRS and CDR2 YFSETQ. This CDR3 is built from 16 residues. CDR3 in amino acids: CASSLGVVKNLNEQFF. In nucleotides, the CDR3 is TGCGCCAGCAGCTTGGGGGTAGTCAAGAATTTAAATGAGCAGTTCTTC.

J is TRBJ1-6 and V is TRBV5-1; maybe TRBD1 (5 bases). Deletions cut 5 bases from V and 4 bases from J, with 13 bases between. The germline V gene encodes CDR1 SGHRS and CDR2 YFSETQ. This CDR3 has 15 amino acids. The CDR3 spells CASREVGGYNSPLHF. The DNA of the CDR3 is TGCGCCAGCAGGGAAGTGGGGGGATATAATTCACCCCTCCACTTT. The variable domain in full, with the rest retrieved from reference TRBV5-1 and TRBJ1-6, is KAGVTQTPRYLIKTRGQQVTLSCSPISGHRSVSWYQQTPGQGLQFLFEYFSETQRNKGNFPGRFSGRQFSNSRSEMNVSTLELGDSALYLCASREVGGYNSPLHFGNGTRLTVT.

This sequence joins TRBV28 and TRBJ2-2; 14 bases line up with TRBD2. CDR1 is MDHEN, CDR2 SYDVKM, per germline. V gave up 5 bases and J gave up 6 bases; unmatched junction bases: 11. There are 18 residues in the CDR3. CDR3 residues: CASSPPGLAGVYSGELFF. The CDR3 DNA reads as TGTGCCAGCAGTCCCCCGGGACTAGCGGGAGTTTATTCCGGGGAGCTGTTTTTT.

CDR3 region: CASTGNGVAGGDTQYF. The CDR3 nucleotides read TGTGCCAGCACCGGAAACGGGGTAGCGGGGGGAGATACGCAGTATTTT. The chain carries TRBV4-2 and TRBJ2-3; TRBD2 agrees at 10 bases. CDR1 is LGHNA, CDR2 YNFKEQ, per germline. The junction had 12 bases not matched to a gene; V was cut back by 7 bases and J by 5 bases. There are 16 residues in the CDR3.

CDR3 in DNA: TGTGCCAGCAGGGACAGGGAAGCTTTCTTT. Translated: CASRDREAFF. The rearrangement links TRBV2 to TRBJ1-1, with 7 bases fitting TRBD1. The CDR3 sequence is 10 residues long. Germline-derived CDR1 and CDR2 are SNHLY and FYNNEI. Losses at the gene ends were 6 bases for V and 8 bases for J; bases not matched to a gene: 0.

The rearrangement joins TRBV28 to TRBJ1-5; 11 bases are shared with TRBD1. Germline V gives CDR1 MDHEN, CDR2 SYDVKM. With V trimmed by 10 bases and J by 4 bases, 6 bases remained unmatched. There are 14 residues in the CDR3. Here the CDR3 reads CATQDRGLNQPQHF. In DNA, the CDR3 is TGTGCCACACAGGACAGGGGGCTGAATCAGCCCCAGCATTTT.

The chain employs TRBV5-4 and TRBJ2-3; maybe TRBD2 (5 bases). This CDR3 is built from 18 residues. CDR1 and CDR2 from the germline V gene are SGHNT and YYREEE (reference sequence). V was clipped by 1 base and J by 0 bases, with 18 bases between them. CDR3 nucleotides: TGTGCCAGCAGCTTGCCTTCCGGAGCGGTCTGGAGCACAGATACGCAGTATTTT. It codes for CASSLPSGAVWSTDTQYF. The full variable domain, completed using reference TRBV5-4 and TRBJ2-3, is ETGVTQSPTHLIKTRGQQVTLRCSSQSGHNTVSWYQQALGQGPQFIFQYYREEENGRGNFPPRFSGLQFPNYSSELNVNALELDDSALYLCASSLPSGAVWSTDTQYFGPGTRLTVL.

The rearrangement uses TRBV5-1 and TRBJ1-2; TRBD1 is a possible D gene (5 bases). Germline V gene sequence: CDR1 SGHRS, CDR2 YFSETQ. V was pared by 1 base and J by 7 bases, with 17 bases between. This CDR3 has 15 amino acids. The CDR3 DNA sequence: TGCGCCAGCAGCTTGTTGGACAAAGGGTGGGGTGGCTACACCTTC. Protein: CASSLLDKGWGGYTF.